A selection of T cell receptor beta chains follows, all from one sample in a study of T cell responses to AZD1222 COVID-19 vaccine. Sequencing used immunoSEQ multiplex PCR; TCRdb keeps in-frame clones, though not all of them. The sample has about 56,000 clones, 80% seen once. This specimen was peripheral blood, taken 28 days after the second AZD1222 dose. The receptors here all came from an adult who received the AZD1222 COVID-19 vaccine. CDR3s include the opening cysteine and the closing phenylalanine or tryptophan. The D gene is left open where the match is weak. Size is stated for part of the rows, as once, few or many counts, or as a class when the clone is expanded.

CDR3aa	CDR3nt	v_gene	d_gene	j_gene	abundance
CAWSPGLTNYGYTF	TGTGCCTGGAGTCCGGGACTCACTAACTATGGCTACACCTTC	TRBV30	.	TRBJ1-2	.
CASSVTGSTGELFF	TGTGCCAGCAGCGTAACCGGATCCACCGGGGAGCTGTTTTTT	TRBV5-4	.	TRBJ2-2	once
CASTGTDRNTIYF	TGTGCCAGCACGGGGACGGATAGAAACACCATATATTTT	TRBV21-1	.	TRBJ1-3	.
CASSVDGYGYTF	TGTGCCAGCAGTGTGGACGGCTATGGCTACACCTTC	TRBV2	.	TRBJ1-2	.
CASSILGDTEAFF	TGTGCCAGTAGTATACTAGGGGACACTGAAGCTTTCTTT	TRBV19	.	TRBJ1-1	.
CASRGDSKNTEAFF	TGTGCCAGCAGGGGGGACAGCAAGAACACTGAAGCTTTCTTT	TRBV2	TRBD1	TRBJ1-1	.
CASSVNSNYGYTF	TGTGCCAGCAGCGTAAACAGCAACTATGGCTACACCTTC	TRBV9	.	TRBJ1-2	.
CASSLAFGDSGTDTQYF	TGTGCCAGCAGCTTAGCGTTCGGGGATAGCGGCACAGATACGCAGTATTTT	TRBV7-6	.	TRBJ2-3	.
CASSPQGVRELFF	TGTGCCAGCAGTCCACAGGGGGTAAGGGAGCTGTTTTTT	TRBV12-3/TRBV12-4	TRBD1	TRBJ2-2	.
CASQLSGANVLTF	TGTGCCAGCCAGCTATCTGGGGCCAACGTCCTGACTTTC	TRBV27	.	TRBJ2-6	.
CASSQPGLASDTQYF	TGTGCCAGCAGCCAACCGGGACTAGCCTCAGATACGCAGTATTTT	TRBV14	TRBD2	TRBJ2-3	.
CASSLMSGNTGELFF	TGCGCCAGCAGCTTAATGAGCGGAAACACCGGGGAGCTGTTTTTT	TRBV5-1	.	TRBJ2-2	.
CSAIQGDEQYF	TGCAGTGCTATACAGGGGGACGAGCAGTACTTC	TRBV20-1	TRBD1	TRBJ2-7	.
CASSGTGGGEQFF	TGTGCCAGCAGTGGGACAGGGGGCGGTGAGCAGTTCTTC	TRBV2	TRBD1	TRBJ2-1	.
CASSVGAVTGNTIYF	TGTGCCAGCAGCGTAGGGGCAGTTACTGGAAACACCATATATTTT	TRBV9	.	TRBJ1-3	.
CASSPNTGNTIYF	TGTGCCAGCAGCCCAAATACTGGAAACACCATATATTTT	TRBV13	.	TRBJ1-3	.
CASSPEGYSNQPQHF	TGTGCCAGCAGCCCTGAGGGGTATAGCAATCAGCCCCAGCATTTT	TRBV9	.	TRBJ1-5	.
CASRLTGGMNQPQHF	TGTGCCAGCAGACTTACAGGGGGGATGAATCAGCCCCAGCATTTT	TRBV28	TRBD1	TRBJ1-5	.
CASSLAGTLDGYTF	TGTGCCAGCAGCCTAGCCGGGACATTGGATGGCTACACCTTC	TRBV5-5	.	TRBJ1-2	.
CASSYSKQATSYEQYF	TGTGCCAGCAGTTACTCGAAACAGGCGACTTCTTACGAGCAGTACTTC	TRBV6-5	.	TRBJ2-7	.
CATSRAETPNQPQHF	TGTGCCACCAGCAGAGCTGAGACTCCAAATCAGCCCCAGCATTTT	TRBV15	.	TRBJ1-5	.
CASRPVAGDLTDTQYF	TGTGCCAGCCGCCCCGTAGCGGGGGACCTCACAGATACGCAGTATTTT	TRBV11-2	TRBD2	TRBJ2-3	.
CASSPRQGNSPLHF	TGTGCCAGCAGCCCGAGACAGGGGAATTCACCCCTCCACTTT	TRBV6-5	TRBD1	TRBJ1-6	.
CASSPGTDRPDGYTF	TGTGCCAGCAGCCCAGGGACAGATAGACCGGATGGCTACACCTTC	TRBV5-4	TRBD1	TRBJ1-2	.
CASSLAGKRATGELFF	TGCGCCAGCAGCTTGGCAGGGAAACGGGCCACCGGGGAGCTGTTTTTT	TRBV5-1	.	TRBJ2-2	.
CATRAQIYNQGTYGYTF	TGTGCCACCAGGGCCCAGATCTACAACCAGGGAACTTATGGCTACACCTTC	TRBV24-1	.	TRBJ1-2	.
CASNHRGRQETQYF	TGTGCCAGCAACCACAGGGGGCGTCAAGAGACCCAGTACTTC	TRBV27	TRBD1	TRBJ2-5	.
CASSLALGSETQYF	TGCGCCAGCAGCTTGGCTCTGGGTTCCGAGACCCAGTACTTC	TRBV5-1	.	TRBJ2-5	.
CATVTGRQSSGANVLTF	TGTGCCACAGTAACGGGCAGACAGAGCTCTGGGGCCAACGTCCTGACTTTC	TRBV19	.	TRBJ2-6	few
CAWGGQNNYGYTF	TGTGCCTGGGGGGGACAGAATAACTATGGCTACACCTTC	TRBV30	TRBD1	TRBJ1-2	.
CASSPSGRASYEQYF	TGTGCCAGCAGTCCCAGCGGGAGGGCCTCCTACGAGCAGTACTTC	TRBV9	TRBD2	TRBJ2-7	.
CASSTDRGMGGYTF	TGTGCCAGCAGTACTGACAGGGGCATGGGTGGCTACACCTTC	TRBV5-6	TRBD1	TRBJ1-2	.
CASSLVVGGAETQYF	TGTGCCAGCAGCTTGGTTGTAGGGGGCGCAGAGACCCAGTACTTC	TRBV5-8	TRBD1	TRBJ2-5	.
CSLPRVHYNNSPLHF	TGCAGCCTCCCAAGGGTTCATTATAATAATTCACCCCTCCACTTT	TRBV29-1	.	TRBJ1-6	.
CASSYSGGGTEAFF	TGTGCCAGCAGTTACTCTGGGGGGGGCACTGAAGCTTTCTTT	TRBV6-5	.	TRBJ1-1	.